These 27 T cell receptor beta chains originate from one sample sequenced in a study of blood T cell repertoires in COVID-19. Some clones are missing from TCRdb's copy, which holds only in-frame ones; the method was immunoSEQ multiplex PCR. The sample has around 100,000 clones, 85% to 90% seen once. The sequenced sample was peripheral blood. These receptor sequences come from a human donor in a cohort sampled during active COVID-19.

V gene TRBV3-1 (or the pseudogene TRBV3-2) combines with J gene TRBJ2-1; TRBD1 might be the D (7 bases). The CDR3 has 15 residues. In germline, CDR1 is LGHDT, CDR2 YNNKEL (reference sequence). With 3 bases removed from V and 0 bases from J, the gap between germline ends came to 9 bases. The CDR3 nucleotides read TGTGCCAGCAGCCAGCAGGGGGGCTCCTACAATGAGCAGTTCTTC. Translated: CASSQQGGSYNEQFF.

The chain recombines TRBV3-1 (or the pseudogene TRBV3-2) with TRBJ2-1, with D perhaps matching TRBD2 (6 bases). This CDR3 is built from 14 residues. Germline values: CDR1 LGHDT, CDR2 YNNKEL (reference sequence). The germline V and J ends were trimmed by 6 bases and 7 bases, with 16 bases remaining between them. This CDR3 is CASRPGTEGNEQFF. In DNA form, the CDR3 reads TGTGCCAGCAGGCCCGGGACTGAGGGGAATGAGCAGTTCTTC.

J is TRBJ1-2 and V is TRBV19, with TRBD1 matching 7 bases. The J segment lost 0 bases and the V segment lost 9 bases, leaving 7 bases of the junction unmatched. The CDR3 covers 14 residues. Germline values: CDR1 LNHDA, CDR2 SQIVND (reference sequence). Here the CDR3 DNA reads TGTGCCAGCCACCGGGACAGAGCTAACTATGGCTACACCTTC. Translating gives CASHRDRANYGYTF.

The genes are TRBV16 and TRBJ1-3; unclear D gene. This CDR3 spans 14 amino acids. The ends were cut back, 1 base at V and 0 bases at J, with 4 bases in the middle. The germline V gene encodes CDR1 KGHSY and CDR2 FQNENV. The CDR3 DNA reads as TGTGCCAGCAGCCAATTCTACTCTGGAAACACCATATATTTT. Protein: CASSQFYSGNTIYF.

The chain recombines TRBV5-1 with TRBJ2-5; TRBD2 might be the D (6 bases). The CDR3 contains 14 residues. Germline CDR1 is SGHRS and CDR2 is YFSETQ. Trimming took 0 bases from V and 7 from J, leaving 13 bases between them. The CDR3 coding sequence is TGCGCCAGCAGCTTGGATAGCGGCGGAGGGACCCAGTACTTC. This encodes CASSLDSGGGTQYF. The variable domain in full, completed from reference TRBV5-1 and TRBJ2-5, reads KAGVTQTPRYLIKTRGQQVTLSCSPISGHRSVSWYQQTPGQGLQFLFEYFSETQRNKGNFPGRFSGRQFSNSRSEMNVSTLELGDSALYLCASSLDSGGGTQYFGPGTRLLVL.

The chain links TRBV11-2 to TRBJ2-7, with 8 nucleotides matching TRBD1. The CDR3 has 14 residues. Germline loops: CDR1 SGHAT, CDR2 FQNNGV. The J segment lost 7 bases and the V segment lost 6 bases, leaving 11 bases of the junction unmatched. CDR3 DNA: TGTGCCAGCAGAGGATGGCAGGGGGCTTATGAGCAGTACTTC. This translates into CASRGWQGAYEQYF.

CDR3: CATSRVGAAEAFF. The DNA of the CDR3 is TGTGCCACCAGCAGAGTAGGGGCTGCTGAAGCTTTCTTT. V and J are TRBV15 and TRBJ1-1, with D possibly matching TRBD1 (5 bases). The CDR3 spans 13 residues. Trimming stripped 1 base from V and 6 bases from J, with 9 bases between. Germline loops: CDR1 LNHNV, CDR2 YYDKDF (reference sequence). The complete variable domain, with remaining parts taken from reference TRBV15 and TRBJ1-1, reads DAMVIQNPRYQVTQFGKPVTLSCSQTLNHNVMYWYQQKSSQAPKLLFHYYDKDFNNEADTPDNFQSRRPNTSFCFLDIRSPGLGDTAMYLCATSRVGAAEAFFGQGTRLTVV.

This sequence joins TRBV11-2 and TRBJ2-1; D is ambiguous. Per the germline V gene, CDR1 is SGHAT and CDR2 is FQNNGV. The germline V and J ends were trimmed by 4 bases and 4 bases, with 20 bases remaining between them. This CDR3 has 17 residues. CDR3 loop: CASSSGLGYSFYNEQFF. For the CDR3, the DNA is TGTGCCAGCAGCTCTGGATTAGGCTACAGCTTTTACAATGAGCAGTTCTTC.

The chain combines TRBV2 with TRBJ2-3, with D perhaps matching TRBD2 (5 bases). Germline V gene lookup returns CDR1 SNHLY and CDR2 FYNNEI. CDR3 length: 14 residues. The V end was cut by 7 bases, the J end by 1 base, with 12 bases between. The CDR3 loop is CASTGGSRTDTQYF. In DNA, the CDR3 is TGTGCCAGCACCGGAGGATCTCGCACAGATACGCAGTATTTT.

CDR3 coding DNA: TGTGCCAGCAGCCCGAAGCAGCGGGACTTAGAGACCCAGTACTTC. Translating it yields CASSPKQRDLETQYF. The genes are TRBV5-4 and TRBJ2-5; 7 positions agree with TRBD2. The CDR3 consists of 15 residues. CDR1 SGHNT and CDR2 YYREEE come from the germline V gene (reference sequence). Unmatched junction bases numbered 10, after V lost 4 bases and J lost 4 bases.

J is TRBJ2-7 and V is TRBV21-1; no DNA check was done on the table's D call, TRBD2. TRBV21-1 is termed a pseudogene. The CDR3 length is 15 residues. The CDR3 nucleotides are TGTGCCAGCAGGGGTACGACGGGGGGCTCCTACGAGCAGTACTTC. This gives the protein CASRGTTGGSYEQYF.

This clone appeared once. CDR3 region: CASTLGLAGETQYF. The DNA for the CDR3 is TGTGCCAGCACCCTCGGGCTAGCGGGGGAGACCCAGTACTTC. This chain connects TRBV11-2 to TRBJ2-5; 9 bases agree with TRBD2. There are 14 residues in the CDR3. Looked up from germline, CDR1 is SGHAT and CDR2 is FQNNGV. Trimming took 7 bases from V and 5 from J; bases not matched to a gene: 8.

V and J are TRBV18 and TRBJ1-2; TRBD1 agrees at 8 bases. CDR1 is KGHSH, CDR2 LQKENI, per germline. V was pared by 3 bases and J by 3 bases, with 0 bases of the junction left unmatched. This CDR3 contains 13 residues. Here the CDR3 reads CASSPGQDYGYTF. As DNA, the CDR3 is TGTGCCAGCTCACCGGGACAGGACTATGGCTACACCTTC.

In nucleotides, the CDR3 is TGTGCCAGCAGCCAAGCACTACCTAACACCGGGGAGCTGTTTTTT. Encoded protein: CASSQALPNTGELFF. The chain uses TRBV14 and TRBJ2-2; D is uncertain. The germline V gene encodes CDR1 SGHDN and CDR2 FVKESK. The CDR3 runs 15 residues. The germline V and J ends were trimmed by 1 base and 2 bases, with 8 bases remaining between them. The complete variable domain, with remaining parts taken from reference TRBV14 and TRBJ2-2, reads EAGVTQFPSHSVIEKGQTVTLRCDPISGHDNLYWYRRVMGKEIKFLLHFVKESKQDESGMPNNRFLAERTGGTYSTLKVQPAELEDSGVYFCASSQALPNTGELFFGEGSRLTVL.

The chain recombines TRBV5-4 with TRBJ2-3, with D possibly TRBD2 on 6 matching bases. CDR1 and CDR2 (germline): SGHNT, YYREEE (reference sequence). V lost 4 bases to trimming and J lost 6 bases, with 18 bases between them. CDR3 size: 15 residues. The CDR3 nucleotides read TGTGCCAGCAGCCCCCGGGGGACCGGTTTGGATACGCAGTATTTT. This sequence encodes CASSPRGTGLDTQYF.

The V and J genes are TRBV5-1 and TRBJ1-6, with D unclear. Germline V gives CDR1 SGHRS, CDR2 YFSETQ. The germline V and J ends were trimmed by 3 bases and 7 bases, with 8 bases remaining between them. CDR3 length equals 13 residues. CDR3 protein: CASSWNGNSPLHF. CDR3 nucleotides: TGCGCCAGCAGCTGGAACGGGAATTCACCCCTCCACTTT.

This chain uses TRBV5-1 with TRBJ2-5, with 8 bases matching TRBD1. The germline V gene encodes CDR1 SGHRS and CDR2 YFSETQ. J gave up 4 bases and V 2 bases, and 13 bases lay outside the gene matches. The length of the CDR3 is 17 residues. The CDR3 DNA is TGCGCCAGCAGCTTCAACCCAGGGGGCGGTTCTGGAGAGACCCAGTACTTC. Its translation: CASSFNPGGGSGETQYF.

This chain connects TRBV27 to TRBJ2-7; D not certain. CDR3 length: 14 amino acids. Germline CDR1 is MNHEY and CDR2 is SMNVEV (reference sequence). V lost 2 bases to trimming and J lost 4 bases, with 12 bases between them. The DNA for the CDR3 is TGTGCCAGCAGTTTAAGTTCCGTTCAGTACGAGCAGTACTTC. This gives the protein CASSLSSVQYEQYF.

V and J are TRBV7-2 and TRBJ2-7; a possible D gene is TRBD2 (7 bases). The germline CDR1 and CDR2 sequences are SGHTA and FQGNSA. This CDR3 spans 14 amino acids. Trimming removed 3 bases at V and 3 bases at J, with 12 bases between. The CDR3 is CASSFGGGVYEQYF. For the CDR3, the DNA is TGTGCCAGCAGCTTTGGCGGGGGCGTCTACGAGCAGTACTTC.

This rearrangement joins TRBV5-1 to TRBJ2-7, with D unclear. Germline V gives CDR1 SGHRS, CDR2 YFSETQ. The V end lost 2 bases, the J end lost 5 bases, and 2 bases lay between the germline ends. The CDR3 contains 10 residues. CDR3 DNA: TGCGCCAGCAGCTTCGACGAGCAGTACTTC. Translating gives CASSFDEQYF.

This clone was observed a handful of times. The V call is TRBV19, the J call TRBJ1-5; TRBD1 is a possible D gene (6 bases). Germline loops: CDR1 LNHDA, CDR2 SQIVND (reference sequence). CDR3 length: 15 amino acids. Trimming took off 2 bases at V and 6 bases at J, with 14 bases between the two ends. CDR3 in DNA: TGTGCCAGTAGTATATCGGGAGGGGGGGCTCAGCCCCAGCATTTT. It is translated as CASSISGGGAQPQHF.

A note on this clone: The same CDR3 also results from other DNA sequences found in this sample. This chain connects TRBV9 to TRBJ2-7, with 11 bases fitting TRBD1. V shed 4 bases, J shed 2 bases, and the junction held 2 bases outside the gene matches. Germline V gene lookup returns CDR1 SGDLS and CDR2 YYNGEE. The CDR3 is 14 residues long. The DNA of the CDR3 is TGTGCCAGCAGCCCGGGACAGGGGGCCTACGAGCAGTACTTC. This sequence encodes CASSPGQGAYEQYF.

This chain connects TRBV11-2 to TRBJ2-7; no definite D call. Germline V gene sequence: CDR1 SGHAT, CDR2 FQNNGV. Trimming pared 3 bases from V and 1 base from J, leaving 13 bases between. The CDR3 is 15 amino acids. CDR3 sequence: CASSFGLASSYEQYF. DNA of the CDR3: TGTGCCAGCAGCTTTGGGTTAGCTAGTTCCTACGAGCAGTACTTC. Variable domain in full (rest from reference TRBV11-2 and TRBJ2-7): EAGVAQSPRYKIIEKRQSVAFWCNPISGHATLYWYQQILGQGPKLLIQFQNNGVVDDSQLPKDRFSAERLKGVDSTLKIQPAKLEDSAVYLCASSFGLASSYEQYFGPGTRLTVT.

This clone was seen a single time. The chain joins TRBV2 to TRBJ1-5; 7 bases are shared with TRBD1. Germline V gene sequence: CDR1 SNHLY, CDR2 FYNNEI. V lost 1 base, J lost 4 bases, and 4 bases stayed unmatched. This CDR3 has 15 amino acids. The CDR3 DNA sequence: TGTGCCAGCAGTGAAGAGGGGGCTGGAAATCAGCCCCAGCATTTT. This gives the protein CASSEEGAGNQPQHF.

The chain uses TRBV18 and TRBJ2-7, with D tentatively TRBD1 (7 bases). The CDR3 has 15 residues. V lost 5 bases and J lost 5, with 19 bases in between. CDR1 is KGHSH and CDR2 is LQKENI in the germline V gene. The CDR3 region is CASSSSTGRSNEQYF. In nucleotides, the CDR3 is TGTGCCAGCTCATCGTCGACAGGGAGGAGCAACGAGCAGTACTTC.

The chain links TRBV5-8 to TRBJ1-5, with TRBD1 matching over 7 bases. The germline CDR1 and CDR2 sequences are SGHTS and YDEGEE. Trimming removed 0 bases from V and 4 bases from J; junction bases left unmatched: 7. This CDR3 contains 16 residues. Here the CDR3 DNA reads TGTGCCAGCAGCTTGGCCCTGGGACAGTATAATCAGCCCCAGCATTTT. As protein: CASSLALGQYNQPQHF.

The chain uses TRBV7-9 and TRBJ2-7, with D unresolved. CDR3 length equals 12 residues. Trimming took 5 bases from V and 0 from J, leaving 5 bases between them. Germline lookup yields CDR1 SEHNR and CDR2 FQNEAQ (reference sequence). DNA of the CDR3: TGTGCCAGCAGCAGCCCCTCCTACGAGCAGTACTTC. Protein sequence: CASSSPSYEQYF.